Below are 15 T cell receptor beta chains sequenced from a single sample in a study of blood T cell repertoires in COVID-19. Generated by immunoSEQ multiplex PCR, the TCRdb table keeps only in-frame clones and is missing some. The sample consists of about 55,000 clones, roughly 86% of them appearing once. The sequencing input was peripheral blood. These receptors came from a man in his 60s with active COVID-19.

This clone is a singleton in its sample. This sequence joins TRBV27 and TRBJ2-1; 7 bases match TRBD2. The trim removed 2 bases at V and 7 bases at J, leaving 17 bases unmatched. CDR1 is MNHEY and CDR2 is SMNVEV in the germline V gene (reference sequence). This CDR3 has 18 amino acids. This CDR3 is CASSLGTGGLSTFNEQFF. For the CDR3, the DNA is TGTGCCAGCAGTTTAGGTACGGGGGGACTTAGTACTTTTAATGAGCAGTTCTTC.

This chain links TRBV21-1 with TRBJ2-1; TRBD2 is the table's D call, not checked against the DNA. TRBV21-1 is designated a pseudogene. CDR3 length equals 19 residues. The CDR3 region is CASSKHRDSLEVSYNEQFF. The CDR3 DNA sequence: TGTGCCAGCAGCAAACACCGGGACTCCCTGGAGGTCTCCTACAATGAGCAGTTCTTC.

The chain uses TRBV6-6 and TRBJ1-1, with D maybe TRBD1 (6 bases). The germline V gene has CDR1 MNHNY and CDR2 SVGAGI (reference sequence). Between the trimmed V and J ends, which lost 2 bases and 0 bases, there was a span of 7 bases. The CDR3 extends over 14 amino acids. CDR3 bases: TGTGCCAGCAGTTACGGGGGCTTGAACACTGAAGCTTTCTTT. It translates to CASSYGGLNTEAFF.

This chain uses TRBV4-1 with TRBJ2-1, with 14 positions matching TRBD2. V lost 4 bases to trimming and J lost 7 bases; unmatched junction nucleotides: 15. This CDR3 contains 19 residues. Germline loops: CDR1 MGHRA, CDR2 YSYEKL. In DNA form, the CDR3 reads TGCGCCAGCAGCCTATACGGCGGACTAGCGGGAGGCCGGGGGAATGAGCAGTTCTTC. Protein: CASSLYGGLAGGRGNEQFF.

The CDR3 nucleotides are TGTGCCAGCAGTGAAAGGGGGAGGGGCAGCAATCAGCCCCAGCATTTT. Its protein is CASSERGRGSNQPQHF. This rearrangement joins TRBV2 to TRBJ1-5; D may be TRBD1 (6 bases). V lost 2 bases and J lost 1, with 12 bases in between. The CDR3 is 16 residues long. The germline V gene has CDR1 SNHLY and CDR2 FYNNEI.

This rearrangement joins TRBV11-3 to TRBJ2-1; D is unclear. V was clipped by 5 bases and J by 0 bases, with 14 bases between them. The CDR3 contains 16 residues. Germline assignment: CDR1 SGHNT and CDR2 YENEEA. The chain's CDR3 is CASSQSLDSSYNEQFF. CDR3 bases: TGTGCCAGCAGCCAAAGCCTCGATAGCTCCTACAATGAGCAGTTCTTC. Complete variable domain (other parts from reference TRBV11-3 and TRBJ2-1): EAGVVQSPRYKIIEKKQPVAFWCNPISGHNTLYWYLQNLGQGPELLIRYENEEAVDDSQLPKDRFSAERLKGVDSTLKIQPAELGDSAVYLCASSQSLDSSYNEQFFGPGTRLTVL.

The chain is built from TRBV19 and TRBJ2-7; no clear D. CDR1 and CDR2 (germline): LNHDA, SQIVND (reference sequence). There are 16 residues in the CDR3. The germline V and J ends were trimmed by 1 base and 5 bases, with 18 bases remaining between them. The CDR3: CASSIGFGAERHEQYF. The CDR3, as DNA: TGTGCCAGTAGTATAGGTTTCGGTGCAGAGCGCCACGAGCAGTACTTC.

The chain combines TRBV24-1 with TRBJ2-2; 7 bases agree with TRBD2. This CDR3 spans 14 amino acids. CDR1 and CDR2 (germline): KGHDR, SFDVKD. J lost 4 bases, V lost 7 bases, and 5 bases had no gene match. The CDR3 nucleotides read TGTGCCACCAGAGCGGGGCCGGGCACCGGGGAGCTGTTTTTT. As protein: CATRAGPGTGELFF.

The CDR3 nucleotides read TGCGCCAGCAGTAGCGGGAGGATGTATGAGCAGTTCTTC. Its protein is CASSSGRMYEQFF. The J gene is TRBJ2-1, the V gene TRBV10-1; 9 nucleotides match TRBD2. Germline CDR1 and CDR2: WNHNN and SYGVQD (reference sequence). Losses at the gene ends were 5 bases for V and 8 bases for J; bases not matched to a gene: 4. This CDR3 spans 13 amino acids.

Within the sample, this clone is large (0.1 to 1%). The V and J genes are TRBV6-1 and TRBJ2-7; a weak D match, TRBD1 (5 bases). V lost 2 bases, J lost 5 bases, and 10 bases lay in between. This CDR3 comprises 13 residues. CDR1 is MNHNS and CDR2 is SASEGT in the germline V gene. The CDR3 sequence: CASSEQGVDEQYF. DNA of the CDR3: TGTGCCAGCAGTGAACAGGGTGTGGACGAGCAGTACTTC.

V and J are TRBV5-4 and TRBJ2-2; D unclear. Germline lookup yields CDR1 SGHNT and CDR2 YYREEE (reference sequence). The CDR3 runs to 13 residues. Trimming cost V 4 bases and J 0 bases, with 4 bases left between them. CDR3 DNA sequence: TGTGCCAGCAGCCCAGCGAACACCGGGGAGCTGTTTTTT. It specifies CASSPANTGELFF.

This CDR3 is CASSGPGTATGELFF. The CDR3 region has the DNA TGTGCCAGCAGCGGACCCGGGACAGCCACCGGGGAGCTGTTTTTT. The chain has TRBV9 and TRBJ2-2; 7 bases are a match to TRBD1. CDR1 is SGDLS and CDR2 is YYNGEE in the germline V gene. The CDR3 covers 15 residues. V dropped 3 bases and J dropped 4; count of bases not matched to a gene: 6.

This chain links TRBV11-2 with TRBJ2-5, with no clear D. CDR3 size: 15 residues. Germline assignment: CDR1 SGHAT and CDR2 FQNNGV. V was pared by 5 bases and J by 2 bases, with 15 bases between. The CDR3 DNA is TGTGCCAGCAGCAATCTCCGACACCTTCAAGAGACCCAGTACTTC. It codes for CASSNLRHLQETQYF.

In this sample, this clone turned up a few times. This chain joins TRBV10-1 and TRBJ2-1; tentative D call: TRBD2 (6 bases). The CDR3 sequence is 15 residues long. Per the germline V gene, CDR1 is WNHNN and CDR2 is SYGVQD (reference sequence). V shed 4 bases and J shed 4 bases, with 14 bases lying between them. CDR3 in amino acids: CASSAGSGLYNEQFF. The CDR3 DNA reads as TGCGCCAGCAGTGCCGGGAGCGGGCTATACAATGAGCAGTTCTTC.

The rearrangement links TRBV10-2 to TRBJ2-3, with 11 bases aligning to TRBD2. There are 16 residues in the CDR3. CDR1 is WSHSY, CDR2 SAAADI, per germline. V lost 7 bases and J lost 2; bases outside the gene matches: 8. CDR3 region: CASTILAGGSTDTQYF. The DNA of the CDR3 is TGCGCCAGCACCATTCTAGCGGGAGGCTCCACAGATACGCAGTATTTT.